These T cell receptor beta chains were read from a single sample in a study of blood T cell repertoires in COVID-19. Profiling relied on immunoSEQ multiplex PCR, and the TCRdb table lists in-frame clones only, not all of them. The sample yields around 80,000 clones, 70% to 90% seen once. Material for sequencing was peripheral blood. The origin of the receptors is a man older than 75 with active or convalescent COVID-19. Both conserved end residues are part of each CDR3. The D gene is left open where the match is weak. For some rows the clone size is stated as once, few or many, or as a class when expanded; others skip it.

>TRBV20-1|-|TRBJ2-1|11|few
TGCAGTGCTAGAGCCAGGGGTGAGCAGTTCTTC
CSARARGEQFF
>TRBV27|-|TRBJ2-1|16|-
TGTGCCAGCAGGACGGCTTGGGGTGCGGGCTACAATGAGCAGTTCTTC
CASRTAWGAGYNEQFF
>TRBV27|TRBD1|TRBJ1-2|14|-
TGTGCCAGCAGTTCTACCACAGGGGCCCATGGCTACACCTTC
CASSSTTGAHGYTF
>TRBV27|TRBD1|TRBJ2-1|19|-
TGTGCCAGCAGTCATAATGGGGGGACAGGGGGCAGCTTTCGGGATGAGCAGTTCTTC
CASSHNGGTGGSFRDEQFF
>TRBV3-1/TRBV3-2|-|TRBJ2-3|13|-
TGTGCCAGCAGCCAGCAGACTTCCCGTACGCAGTATTTT
CASSQQTSRTQYF
>TRBV11-3|TRBD2|TRBJ2-1|17|medium-sized
TGTGCCAGCAGCGGTTATGGGGCGGGAGGGCCATACAATGAGCAGTTCTTC
CASSGYGAGGPYNEQFF
>TRBV7-9|-|TRBJ1-2|13|-
TGTGCCAGCAGTCCCACAGGAAACTATGGCTACACCTTC
CASSPTGNYGYTF
>TRBV9|-|TRBJ1-5|14|-
TGTGCCAGCAGCCCAGATCTCGGGTACCAGCCCCAGCATTTT
CASSPDLGYQPQHF
>TRBV11-2|-|TRBJ1-6|15|few
TGTGCCAGCAGTCCACCGAGCTCCTATAATTCACCCCTCCACTTT
CASSPPSSYNSPLHF
>TRBV6-5|-|TRBJ2-3|14|-
TGTGCCAGCAGCCCCCTCCGGCGGACAGATACGCAGTATTTT
CASSPLRRTDTQYF
>TRBV10-3|-|TRBJ1-3|15|few
TGTGCCATCATTGGAAAGGGGGACTCTGGAAACACCATATATTTT
CAIIGKGDSGNTIYF
>TRBV6-6|TRBD1|TRBJ1-2|13|-
TGTGCCAGCAGCCGGGACAGGGTCTTTGGCTACACCTTC
CASSRDRVFGYTF
>TRBV5-1|TRBD1|TRBJ1-5|15|-
TGCGCCAGCAGCTTGGGGGGACAGATCAATCAGCCCCAGCATTTT
CASSLGGQINQPQHF
>TRBV12-5|-|TRBJ2-5|14|-
TGTGCTAGTGGTTTGGCCCCCTCTGAAGAGACCCAGTACTTC
CASGLAPSEETQYF
>TRBV30|TRBD1|TRBJ1-2|15|-
TGTGCCTGGTGGATCCCCTCGGACAGGAGCTATGGCTACACCTTC
CAWWIPSDRSYGYTF
>TRBV19|-|TRBJ1-6|17|-
TGTGCCAGTAGTATACTGTTGTCACAGGGCAATCATTCACCCCTCCACTTT
CASSILLSQGNHSPLHF
>TRBV12-3/TRBV12-4|-|TRBJ2-3|13|-
TGTGCCAGCAGTTTGACCGGGACTCATGGGCAGTATTTT
CASSLTGTHGQYF
>TRBV6-4|-|TRBJ1-1|15|-
TGTGCCAGCAGTGAAGAATTGGAGGCCGGCACTGAAGCTTTCTTT
CASSEELEAGTEAFF
>TRBV6-5|-|TRBJ1-2|13|-
TGTGCCAGCAGTTACGCCGACGGGGGGTCTGGGTTCTTC
CASSYADGGSGFF
>TRBV5-1|-|TRBJ2-1|16|-
TGCGCCAGCAGCCCCCTGGCGGGGAGCTCCTACAATGAGCAGTTCTTC
CASSPLAGSSYNEQFF
>TRBV7-8|TRBD1|TRBJ1-2|17|-
TGTGCCAGCAGCTTATCAAATCGACACCGGGACAGCTATGGCTACACCTTC
CASSLSNRHRDSYGYTF